A selection of T cell receptor beta chains follows, all from one sample in a study of T cell repertoires in cytomegalovirus infection. TCRdb reprocessed the reads via MiXCR and lists one record per CDR3 protein. The profile shows about 85,000 distinct CDR3 sequences, roughly 44% of them singletons. Their recognized antigens are unknown. Here the sequenced sample was CD8+ T cells from cultured PBMCs, taken from culture after CMV antigen stimulation. These receptors all come from a human donor in good health (CMV status not recorded). Some clones in this sample may be carry-over from other donors' samples. CDR3s include the opening cysteine and the closing phenylalanine or tryptophan. A D gene is named only where the DNA matches it firmly. Some rows have no size entry. The others give once, few or many, or a class for an expanded clone.

CDR3 DNA,CDR3 protein,V gene,clone size,D gene,J gene
TGTGCCAGCAGCTTAGTGGGGGGGAGCACAGATACGCAGTATTTT,CASSLVGGSTDTQYF,TRBV7-2,few,TRBD2,TRBJ2-3
TGTGCCAGCAGCCGACCGGGACTAGCGGGGGAGAGCTCCTACAATGAGCAGTTCTTC,CASSRPGLAGESSYNEQFF,TRBV7-2,many,TRBD2,TRBJ2-1
TGTGCCAGTAGTATGTATGACAGGGCTCACACTGAAGCTTTCTTT,CASSMYDRAHTEAFF,TRBV19,.,TRBD1,TRBJ1-1
TGTGCCAGCAGGGGCCGGACAGGGAGCTACGAGCAGTACTTC,CASRGRTGSYEQYF,TRBV7-8,.,TRBD1,TRBJ2-7
TGTGCCAGCACTTTACGCCAGGGGGCTAACAATGAGCAGTTCTTC,CASTLRQGANNEQFF,TRBV12-3/TRBV12-4,once,TRBD1,TRBJ2-1
TGTGCCAGCAGCCACGAAATCCGGGACCCCGGGGAGCTGTTTTTT,CASSHEIRDPGELFF,TRBV11-2,.,.,TRBJ2-2
TGTGCCAGCAGTCGAGAGGGAAGTGGGGAGCAGTTCTTC,CASSREGSGEQFF,TRBV12-3/TRBV12-4,.,.,TRBJ2-1
TGTGCCAGCAGCTTTCAAGAGACCCAGTACTTC,CASSFQETQYF,TRBV5-6,few,.,TRBJ2-5
TGTGCCAGCAGCTGGTACACTTTCCAGAACCCCGGGGAGCTGTTTTTT,CASSWYTFQNPGELFF,TRBV7-8,.,.,TRBJ2-2
TGTGCCAGCAGACAATCAGGGGGCGGGAACACTGAAGCTTTCTTT,CASRQSGGGNTEAFF,TRBV9,.,TRBD1,TRBJ1-1
TGCGCCAGCAGCCAAGATCCGTGGGGAAAGGACGAGCAGTACTTC,CASSQDPWGKDEQYF,TRBV4-1,.,.,TRBJ2-7
TGCGCCAGCAGCCAAGCGCCGGGACAGGGCCCGGCCCACGGCTACTACGAGCAGTACTTC,CASSQAPGQGPAHGYYEQYF,TRBV4-1,.,TRBD1,TRBJ2-7
TGTGCCAGCAGCTTTGCGCAGGCCTATGGCTACACCTTC,CASSFAQAYGYTF,TRBV7-9,.,.,TRBJ1-2
TGTGCCAGTTCCCCTGTGGGAAACCCCTACGAGCAGTACTTC,CASSPVGNPYEQYF,TRBV27,few,.,TRBJ2-7
TGTGCCAGCAGCTCGGGGTTAGGTGGCAATCAGCCCCAGCATTTT,CASSSGLGGNQPQHF,TRBV6-5,.,.,TRBJ1-5
TGTGCCAGCAGTTTAGTAGCGGGGGGGCGTCAAGAGACCCAGTACTTC,CASSLVAGGRQETQYF,TRBV12-3/TRBV12-4,.,TRBD2,TRBJ2-5
TGTGCCAGCAGCCTAAGCGGGAGTGAGACCCAGTACTTC,CASSLSGSETQYF,TRBV7-1,.,TRBD2,TRBJ2-5
TGTGCCAGCAGTTTAAGCGGGGGGATATACAATGAGCAGTTCTTC,CASSLSGGIYNEQFF,TRBV27,.,TRBD2,TRBJ2-1
TGTGCCAGCAGCGAGGGGGGCCGCAATCAGCCCCAGCATTTT,CASSEGGRNQPQHF,TRBV25-1,.,.,TRBJ1-5
TGTGCCAGCAGCTTGGGACTGACACCTGAGCAGTTCTTC,CASSLGLTPEQFF,TRBV7-4,.,.,TRBJ2-1
TGTGCCAGCAGCCAAGAGGCTAGCGGGGGGCCGGGAGATACGCAGTATTTT,CASSQEASGGPGDTQYF,TRBV4-2,.,TRBD2,TRBJ2-3
TGTGCCAGCAGTCCTCGGGTAGCGGGGCAGGATACGCAGTATTTT,CASSPRVAGQDTQYF,TRBV28,.,TRBD2,TRBJ2-3
TGCGCCAGCAGCTTGGGCAACAGGGGGGATGAGCAGTTCTTC,CASSLGNRGDEQFF,TRBV5-1,few,TRBD1,TRBJ2-1
TGTGCCAGCAGCTTAGATGGCCAAGGGGGAGGCTACACCTTC,CASSLDGQGGGYTF,TRBV7-8,few,.,TRBJ1-2
TGTGCCAGCAGTCAACAGGGGGTACTGTCGTGGTATGGCTACACCTTC,CASSQQGVLSWYGYTF,TRBV27,.,TRBD1,TRBJ1-2
TGTGCCATCAGTGAGTCGAGGGAGGGACCTTATAGCAATCAGCCCCAGCATTTT,CAISESREGPYSNQPQHF,TRBV10-3,.,.,TRBJ1-5
TGTGCCAGCAGCCCGGACAGGATGAACACTGAAGCTTTCTTT,CASSPDRMNTEAFF,TRBV7-2,few,TRBD1,TRBJ1-1
TGTGCCAGCAGTTCTACCCCGTGGACAGGGGGCCAGACAGATACGCAGTATTTT,CASSSTPWTGGQTDTQYF,TRBV7-6,.,TRBD1,TRBJ2-3
TGTGCCAGTAAACGGCTCCAACAGGGAGGCTACAATGAGCAGTTCTTC,CASKRLQQGGYNEQFF,TRBV19,.,.,TRBJ2-1
TGCAGTGCTAGAGATTACGCAGGGGAGAACACTGAAGCTTTCTTT,CSARDYAGENTEAFF,TRBV20-1,once,.,TRBJ1-1
TGCAGCGTACCAGGGACTAGCGGGAGGGAGCAGTTCTTC,CSVPGTSGREQFF,TRBV29-1,.,TRBD2,TRBJ2-1